The rows below give T cell receptor beta chains drawn from one sample of a study of cytomegalovirus exposure and HLA in healthy donors. The assay was immunoSEQ multiplex PCR, and TCRdb's table has in-frame clones only and misses some. The sample yields about 110,000 clones, roughly 74% seen once. The sequenced sample consisted of PBMCs. The source is a middle-aged man in good health and CMV-seronegative. Both conserved end residues are trimmed from each CDR3. The order of the fields is CDR3 protein, V gene, CDR3 length, J gene.

cdr3_aa: ASSPPGLAGGSYEQY
v_call: TRBV11-2
cdr3_length: 15
j_call: TRBJ2-7

cdr3_aa: ASSVGLARQGDTQY
v_call: TRBV2
cdr3_length: 14
j_call: TRBJ2-3

cdr3_aa: ASSSTSGGHYEQY
v_call: TRBV9
cdr3_length: 13
j_call: -

cdr3_aa: ASSRDRDQETQY
v_call: TRBV19
cdr3_length: 12
j_call: TRBJ2-5

cdr3_aa: ASSAGGVNTEAF
v_call: TRBV7-9
cdr3_length: 12
j_call: TRBJ1-1

cdr3_aa: ASSQNSPLH
v_call: TRBV7-9
cdr3_length: 9
j_call: TRBJ1-6

cdr3_aa: ASSEGSGGNEQF
v_call: TRBV6-4
cdr3_length: 12
j_call: TRBJ2-1

cdr3_aa: ASSQIAGGPQETQY
v_call: TRBV4-2
cdr3_length: 14
j_call: TRBJ2-5

cdr3_aa: ASSLSNQPQH
v_call: TRBV5-8
cdr3_length: 10
j_call: TRBJ1-5

cdr3_aa: ASSAGGSIYNEQF
v_call: TRBV9
cdr3_length: 13
j_call: TRBJ2-1

cdr3_aa: ASSQDPGSGTGFAEQY
v_call: TRBV4-1
cdr3_length: 16
j_call: TRBJ2-7

cdr3_aa: ASSMTYRGTEAF
v_call: TRBV19
cdr3_length: 12
j_call: TRBJ1-1

cdr3_aa: ASSEWDRGSEQY
v_call: TRBV6-1
cdr3_length: 12
j_call: TRBJ2-7

cdr3_aa: ASRDRANSPLH
v_call: TRBV6-5
cdr3_length: 11
j_call: TRBJ1-6

cdr3_aa: SVSPDRAGDTQY
v_call: TRBV29-1
cdr3_length: 12
j_call: TRBJ2-3

cdr3_aa: ASSLERYEQY
v_call: TRBV7-2
cdr3_length: 10
j_call: TRBJ2-7

cdr3_aa: AISEGLGAPGGYT
v_call: TRBV10-3
cdr3_length: 13
j_call: TRBJ1-2